This T cell receptor beta chain was sequenced for a study of CD8+ T cells in alopecia areata. Overall study findings and caveats: Higher clonality and more expanded CD8+ clones appeared in lesional than normal scalp. One nonresponder makes the tie between baseline CD8+ expansion and response uncertain.

V lost 3 bases and J 2 bases, leaving 14 bases between the germline ends. CDR1 is MNHNS, CDR2 SASEGT, per germline. CDR3 length equals 15 residues. In the case of this clone: Its cognate antigen is unknown.

Treatment in this sample: oral pan-JAK inhibitor, 5-10 mg twice daily. Patients with alopecia areata provided lesional scalp punch biopsies as well as peripheral blood. Separation by sorting yielded CD4+ and CD8+ T cells from PBMCs. Extracted RNA was reverse transcribed, and the resulting cDNA served as sequencing template. Sequencing used immunoSEQ multiplex PCR; TCRdb keeps in-frame clones, though not all of them. The sample has 80,000 to 100,000 clones; 44% are singletons. The sequencing used CD8+ T cells sorted from blood, collected at week 24, from a patient treated with tofacitinib. This receptor was obtained from a human donor with alopecia areata. This sequence joins TRBV6-1 and TRBJ2-7; TRBD1 might be the D (7 bases). This CDR3 is CASSDSTGRPYEQYF. For the CDR3, the DNA is TGTGCCAGCAGTGATTCGACAGGGAGGCCCTACGAGCAGTACTTC.